This T cell receptor beta chain was obtained from a study of cytomegalovirus exposure and HLA in healthy donors. Whole-study results and caveats: TCR beta V segments were, for the most part, productive about 87% or about 30% of the time in an earlier analysis.

The length of the CDR3 is 15 residues. V trimming: 7 bases; J trimming: 3 bases; junction bases outside the gene matches: 11. Per germline, CDR1 MDHEN and CDR2 SYDVKM. The PCR used 60 Vbeta and 13 Jbeta primers. Generated by immunoSEQ multiplex PCR, the TCRdb table keeps only in-frame clones and is missing some. This sample has under 200,000 clones, with roughly 80% found just once. About this clone itself: Its matching antigen is unknown.

This sequence was found in a human donor in good health. Sequencing was carried out using PBMCs. V and J are TRBV28 and TRBJ2-7; 8 positions match TRBD1. CDR3 residues: CASTDPGQVFYEQYF. In DNA form, the CDR3 reads TGTGCCAGCACCGACCCGGGACAGGTTTTCTACGAGCAGTACTTC.